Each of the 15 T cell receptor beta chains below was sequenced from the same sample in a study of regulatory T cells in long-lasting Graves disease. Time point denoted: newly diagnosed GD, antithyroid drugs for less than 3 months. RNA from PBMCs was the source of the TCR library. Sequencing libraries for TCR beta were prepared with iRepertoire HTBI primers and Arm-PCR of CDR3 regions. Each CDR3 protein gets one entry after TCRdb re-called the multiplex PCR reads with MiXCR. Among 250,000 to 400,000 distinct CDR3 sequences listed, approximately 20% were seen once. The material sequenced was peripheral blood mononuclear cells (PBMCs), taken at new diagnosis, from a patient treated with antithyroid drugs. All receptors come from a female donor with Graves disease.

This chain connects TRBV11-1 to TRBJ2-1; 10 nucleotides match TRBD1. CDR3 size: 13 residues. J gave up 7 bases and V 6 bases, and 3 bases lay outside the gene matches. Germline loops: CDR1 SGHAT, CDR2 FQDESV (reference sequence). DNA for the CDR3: TGTGCCAGCAGACCGGACAGGGGGAATGAGCAGTTCTTC. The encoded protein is CASRPDRGNEQFF.

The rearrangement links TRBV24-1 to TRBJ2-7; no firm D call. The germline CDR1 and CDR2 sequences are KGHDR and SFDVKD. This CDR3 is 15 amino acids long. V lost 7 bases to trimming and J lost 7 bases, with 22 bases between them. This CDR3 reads CATSDDFWQPGEQYF. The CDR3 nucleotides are TGTGCCACCAGCGATGATTTCTGGCAGCCCGGTGAGCAGTACTTC.

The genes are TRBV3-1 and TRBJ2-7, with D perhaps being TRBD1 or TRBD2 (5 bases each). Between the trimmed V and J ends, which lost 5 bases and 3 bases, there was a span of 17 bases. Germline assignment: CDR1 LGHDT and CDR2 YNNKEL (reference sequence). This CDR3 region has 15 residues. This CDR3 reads CASSFTGARVYEQYF. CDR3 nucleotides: TGTGCCAGCAGCTTCACCGGGGCCCGGGTCTACGAGCAGTACTTC.

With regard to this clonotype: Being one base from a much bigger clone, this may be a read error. CDR3 sequence (DNA): TGTGCCAGCCTATTCAGTGTTCATGAAAATCTGTTTTTT. As protein: CASLFSVHENLFF. The rearrangement joins TRBV5-8 to TRBJ1-4; D not certain. The CDR3 is 13 amino acids. Germline V gene data show CDR1 as SGHTS and CDR2 as YDEGEE.

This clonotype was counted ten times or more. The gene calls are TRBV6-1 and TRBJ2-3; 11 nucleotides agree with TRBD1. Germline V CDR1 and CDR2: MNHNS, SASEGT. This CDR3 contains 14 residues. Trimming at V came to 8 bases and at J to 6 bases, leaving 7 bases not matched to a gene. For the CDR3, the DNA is TGTGCCAGCGTCCGGGACAGGGGGTCGGATACGCAGTATTTT. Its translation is CASVRDRGSDTQYF.

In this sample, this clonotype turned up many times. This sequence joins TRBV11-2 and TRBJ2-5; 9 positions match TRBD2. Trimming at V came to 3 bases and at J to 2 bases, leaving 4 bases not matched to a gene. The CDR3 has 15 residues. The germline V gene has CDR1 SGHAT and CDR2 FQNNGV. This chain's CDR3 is CASSFGLAIQETQYF. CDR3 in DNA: TGTGCCAGCAGCTTTGGACTAGCGATTCAAGAGACCCAGTACTTC.

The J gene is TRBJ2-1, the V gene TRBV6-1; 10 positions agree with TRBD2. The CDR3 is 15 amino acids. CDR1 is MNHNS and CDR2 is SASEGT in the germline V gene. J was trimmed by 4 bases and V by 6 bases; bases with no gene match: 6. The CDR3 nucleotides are TGTGCCAGCAGACTCGGACTAGCGGAGTACAATGAGCAGTTCTTC. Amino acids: CASRLGLAEYNEQFF.

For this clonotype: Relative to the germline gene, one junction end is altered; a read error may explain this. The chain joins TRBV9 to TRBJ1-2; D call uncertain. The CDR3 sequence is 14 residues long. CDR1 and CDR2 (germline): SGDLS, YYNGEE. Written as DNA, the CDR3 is TGTGCCAGCAGCACCCGCCCGGGTGGGTATGGCCACACCTTC. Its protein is CASSTRPGGYGHTF.

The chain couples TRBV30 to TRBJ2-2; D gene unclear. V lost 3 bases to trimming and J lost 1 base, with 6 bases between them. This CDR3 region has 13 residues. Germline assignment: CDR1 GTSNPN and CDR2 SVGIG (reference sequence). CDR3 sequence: CAWSRRNTGELFF. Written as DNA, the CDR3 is TGTGCCTGGAGCCGGAGGAACACCGGGGAGCTGTTTTTT.

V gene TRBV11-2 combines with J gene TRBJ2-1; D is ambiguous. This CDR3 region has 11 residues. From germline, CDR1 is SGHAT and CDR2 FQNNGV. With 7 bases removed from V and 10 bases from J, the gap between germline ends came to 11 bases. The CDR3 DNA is TGTGCCAGCAACCATGCAGGAGAGCAGTTCTTC. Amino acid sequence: CASNHAGEQFF.

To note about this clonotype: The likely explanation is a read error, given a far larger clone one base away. DNA for the CDR3: TGTGCCAGCAGTTCCCCTTGGGGAGGGGACACAGATAAGCAGTATTTT. Its translation is CASSSPWGGDTDKQYF. This chain joins TRBV11-3 and TRBJ2-3; weak D call: TRBD2 (7 bases). The germline CDR1 and CDR2 sequences are SGHNT and YENEEA. This CDR3 is 16 amino acids long.

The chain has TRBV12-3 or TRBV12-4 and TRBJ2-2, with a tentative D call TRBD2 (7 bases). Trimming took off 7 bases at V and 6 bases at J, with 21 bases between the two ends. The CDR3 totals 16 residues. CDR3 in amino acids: CASILRGEGPPGELFF. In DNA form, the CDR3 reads TGTGCCAGCATCCTTAGGGGGGAGGGCCCCCCCGGGGAGCTGTTTTTT.

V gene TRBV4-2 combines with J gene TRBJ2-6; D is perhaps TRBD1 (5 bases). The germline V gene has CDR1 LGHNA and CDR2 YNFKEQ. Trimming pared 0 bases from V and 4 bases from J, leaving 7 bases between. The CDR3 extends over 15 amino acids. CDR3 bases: TGTGCCAGCAGCCAAGATTGGGGCGGGGCCAACGTCCTGACTTTC. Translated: CASSQDWGGANVLTF.

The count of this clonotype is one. The CDR3 loop reads CASSELAGGPQYF. The CDR3 DNA reads TGTGCCAGCAGTGAACTAGCGGGAGGGCCTCAGTACTTC. V and J are TRBV2 and TRBJ2-7; 12 bases are shared with TRBD2. Germline CDR1 reads SNHLY; CDR2 reads FYNNEI. Germline trimming cut 2 bases from V and 10 bases from J; bases unmatched to any gene: 3. The CDR3 runs to 13 residues.

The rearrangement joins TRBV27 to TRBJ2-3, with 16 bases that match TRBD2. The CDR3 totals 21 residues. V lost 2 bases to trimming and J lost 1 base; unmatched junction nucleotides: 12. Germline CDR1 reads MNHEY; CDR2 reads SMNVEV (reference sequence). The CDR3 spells CASSLRAGLAGGPMGTDTQYF. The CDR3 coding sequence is TGTGCCAGCAGTTTACGGGCGGGACTAGCGGGAGGGCCGATGGGCACAGATACGCAGTATTTT.